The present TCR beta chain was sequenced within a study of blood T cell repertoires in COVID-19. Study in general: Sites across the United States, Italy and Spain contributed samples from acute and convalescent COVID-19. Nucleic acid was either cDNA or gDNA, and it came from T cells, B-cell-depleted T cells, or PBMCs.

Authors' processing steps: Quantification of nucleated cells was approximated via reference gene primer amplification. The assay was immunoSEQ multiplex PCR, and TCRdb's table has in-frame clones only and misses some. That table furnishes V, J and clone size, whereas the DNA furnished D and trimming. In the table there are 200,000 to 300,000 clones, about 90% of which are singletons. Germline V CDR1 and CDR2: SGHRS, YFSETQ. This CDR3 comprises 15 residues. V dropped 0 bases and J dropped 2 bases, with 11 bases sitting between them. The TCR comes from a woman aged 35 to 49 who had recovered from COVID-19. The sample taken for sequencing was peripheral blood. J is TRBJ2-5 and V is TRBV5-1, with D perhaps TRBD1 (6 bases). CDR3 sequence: CASSLALDRQETQYF. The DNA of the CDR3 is TGCGCCAGCAGCTTGGCCCTGGACAGACAAGAGACCCAGTACTTC.